The rows below give T cell receptor beta chains drawn from one sample of a study of cytomegalovirus exposure and HLA in healthy donors. The method was immunoSEQ multiplex PCR; TCRdb's version includes in-frame clones alone and lacks a portion of them. The data contain some 170,000 clones, approximately 89% of them singletons. Material: PBMCs. The receptors were sampled from a woman younger than 35 in good health and CMV-seropositive. CDR3s include the opening cysteine and the closing phenylalanine or tryptophan. The order of the fields is V gene, D gene, J gene, clone size, CDR3 protein, CDR3 DNA. D genes are given only for firm matches. Part of the rows lack a size; the others show once, few, many or a class for expanded clones.

TRBV27	TRBD2	TRBJ2-5	.	CASSLSKLAGGGETQYF	TGTGCCAGCAGTTTATCGAAACTAGCGGGAGGGGGAGAGACCCAGTACTTC
TRBV18	TRBD2	TRBJ2-1	.	CASSPPGLAGGFYNEQFF	TGTGCCAGCTCACCACCGGGACTAGCGGGGGGATTCTACAATGAGCAGTTCTTC
TRBV15	TRBD2	TRBJ2-2	.	CATSRLDGLAGGPITGELFF	TGTGCCACCAGCAGACTGGATGGGCTAGCGGGAGGGCCTATCACCGGGGAGCTGTTTTTT
TRBV5-5	TRBD1	TRBJ1-1	.	CASSILTGEDTEAFF	TGTGCCAGCAGCATACTGACAGGGGAAGACACTGAAGCTTTCTTT
TRBV19	TRBD2	TRBJ2-1	.	CASSRSGSFGVRSYNEQFF	TGTGCCAGTAGTAGAAGCGGGAGTTTTGGGGTAAGGTCCTACAATGAGCAGTTCTTC
TRBV11-2	TRBD2	TRBJ2-7	.	CASSPLAGGRDEQYF	TGTGCCAGCAGCCCGCTAGCGGGAGGAAGGGACGAGCAGTACTTC
TRBV10-1	TRBD2	TRBJ2-1	.	CASSKRGTYNEQFF	TGCGCCAGCAGTAAGCGGGGAACCTACAATGAGCAGTTCTTC
TRBV4-1	TRBD1	TRBJ2-1	.	CASSQARGEQFF	TGCGCCAGCAGCCAAGCCAGGGGGGAGCAGTTCTTC
TRBV2	TRBD2	TRBJ2-1	.	CASSNPTSGSSYNEQFF	TGTGCCAGCAGTAATCCGACTAGCGGGAGCTCCTACAATGAGCAGTTCTTC
TRBV30	.	TRBJ1-5	.	CAWNQEIYQPQHF	TGTGCCTGGAATCAGGAAATTTATCAGCCCCAGCATTTT
TRBV6-1	TRBD1	TRBJ1-2	once	CASSQRQGHGYTF	TGTGCCAGCAGTCAACGACAGGGGCATGGCTACACCTTC
TRBV11-1	.	TRBJ2-5	.	CASSPLRRSQETQYF	TGTGCCAGCAGCCCGCTGAGGCGGAGCCAAGAGACCCAGTACTTC
TRBV12-5	.	TRBJ2-5	once	CASDAPGLGETQYF	TGTGCTAGTGATGCTCCGGGACTTGGGGAGACCCAGTACTTC
TRBV19	TRBD2	TRBJ2-5	.	CASSVAGGGGETQYF	TGTGCCAGTAGCGTAGCGGGAGGAGGTGGGGAGACCCAGTACTTC
TRBV15	TRBD1	TRBJ1-5	once	CATRQGGSWQPQHF	TGTGCCACCCGACAGGGAGGATCGTGGCAGCCCCAGCATTTT
TRBV12-5	.	TRBJ2-2	few	CASGLDLRGAGELFF	TGTGCTAGTGGTTTGGACCTCAGGGGGGCCGGGGAGCTGTTTTTT
TRBV9	.	TRBJ2-7	.	CASSGGELSVSYEQYF	TGTGCCAGCAGCGGGGGCGAGCTGTCGGTCTCCTACGAGCAGTACTTC
TRBV28	.	TRBJ2-7	.	CASSLPLLAPYEQYF	TGTGCCAGCAGTTTACCGCTATTAGCCCCCTACGAGCAGTACTTC
TRBV5-8	.	TRBJ2-5	.	CASTAGTRYQETQYF	TGTGCCAGCACCGCCGGGACAAGGTACCAAGAGACCCAGTACTTC
TRBV4-1	TRBD1	TRBJ1-2	.	CASSLPLRAGGGRDGYTF	TGCGCCAGCAGCCTGCCTCTCAGGGCAGGGGGCGGAAGGGATGGCTACACCTTC
TRBV9	TRBD1	TRBJ2-7	.	CASSAGVGQGAYEQYF	TGTGCCAGCAGCGCGGGTGTGGGACAGGGAGCCTACGAGCAGTACTTC
TRBV28	.	TRBJ2-1	.	CASRGQFNEQFF	TGTGCCAGCAGAGGACAGTTCAATGAGCAGTTCTTC
TRBV5-6	.	TRBJ2-1	.	CASSGGRGYEQFF	TGTGCCAGCAGCGGCGGACGCGGGTATGAGCAGTTCTTC
TRBV5-4	TRBD1	TRBJ1-2	.	CASSPSGTEGGYTF	TGTGCCAGCAGCCCATCCGGGACAGAGGGTGGCTACACCTTC
TRBV5-8	.	TRBJ1-1	.	CASSWRRVVTEAFF	TGTGCCAGCAGCTGGAGACGGGTTGTCACTGAAGCTTTCTTT
TRBV10-2	TRBD2	TRBJ2-1	.	CASSSSGMNNEQFF	TGCGCCAGCAGTTCTAGCGGGATGAACAATGAGCAGTTCTTC
TRBV5-1	.	TRBJ2-5	.	CASSLEAPETQYF	TGCGCCAGCAGCTTGGAAGCACCGGAGACCCAGTACTTC
TRBV18	.	TRBJ2-5	.	CASSPRLAGTQETQYF	TGTGCCAGCTCACCACGGTTAGCTGGGACTCAAGAGACCCAGTACTTC
TRBV9	TRBD1	TRBJ2-7	.	CASSAGTETYEQYF	TGTGCCAGCAGCGCCGGGACAGAGACATACGAGCAGTACTTC
TRBV7-2	.	TRBJ2-5	.	CASSLGTFETQYF	TGTGCCAGCAGCTTAGGGACTTTCGAGACCCAGTACTTC
TRBV25-1	TRBD1	TRBJ2-2	.	CASSGQGAGTGELFF	TGTGCCAGCAGTGGACAGGGGGCGGGCACCGGGGAGCTGTTTTTT
TRBV19	.	TRBJ2-7	.	CASSPIAKSSYEQYF	TGTGCCAGTAGTCCCATAGCGAAAAGCTCCTACGAGCAGTACTTC
TRBV5-1	TRBD1	TRBJ1-1	.	CASSKDRFTEAFF	TGCGCCAGCAGCAAGGACAGGTTCACTGAAGCTTTCTTT
TRBV5-1	.	TRBJ1-2	.	CASSLERQGGYTF	TGCGCCAGCAGCTTGGAACGGCAGGGCGGCTACACCTTC
TRBV7-9	.	TRBJ1-5	.	CASSLGGDSNQPQHF	TGTGCCAGCAGCTTAGGGGGGGATAGCAATCAGCCCCAGCATTTT
TRBV5-6	.	TRBJ1-4	.	CASSTAGVGEKLFF	TGTGCCAGCAGCACCGCCGGGGTGGGTGAAAAACTGTTTTTT
TRBV12-5	TRBD2	TRBJ2-3	.	CASAGQELTSGDLSTDTQYF	TGTGCTAGTGCGGGTCAGGAGTTGACTAGCGGGGACCTTAGCACAGATACGCAGTATTTT
TRBV29-1	TRBD1	TRBJ1-1	.	CSVAGTGGKTEAFF	TGCAGCGTTGCGGGGACAGGGGGTAAGACTGAAGCTTTCTTT
TRBV29-1	TRBD2	TRBJ2-3	.	CSVGSGTSTDTQYF	TGCAGCGTTGGGAGCGGGACTAGCACAGATACGCAGTATTTT
TRBV9	TRBD1	TRBJ2-7	.	CASSVAAGGEQYF	TGTGCCAGCAGCGTAGCAGCAGGGGGCGAGCAGTACTTC
TRBV7-9	TRBD2	TRBJ2-7	few	CASSPSGRLAYEQYF	TGTGCCAGCAGCCCCAGCGGGAGACTTGCGTACGAGCAGTACTTC
TRBV5-1	.	TRBJ2-3	once	CASSLVDSYTDTQYF	TGCGCCAGCAGCTTGGTAGACAGTTACACAGATACGCAGTATTTT
TRBV19	.	TRBJ1-2	.	CASSSPGELRGYTF	TGTGCCAGTAGTTCGCCCGGGGAGCTTCGGGGCTACACCTTC
TRBV7-9	.	TRBJ1-2	.	CASSRGQNYGYTF	TGTGCCAGCAGCCGAGGACAGAACTATGGCTACACCTTC
TRBV28	TRBD1	TRBJ2-7	.	CASSGYRGAYEQYF	TGTGCCAGCAGTGGATACAGGGGGGCCTACGAGCAGTACTTC
TRBV28	.	TRBJ2-1	.	CASSLRGYNEQFF	TGTGCCAGCAGTTTGCGGGGTTACAATGAGCAGTTCTTC
TRBV7-2	.	TRBJ2-3	.	CASSLQGLYQYF	TGTGCCAGCAGCCTACAGGGTCTCTACCAGTATTTT
TRBV30	TRBD1	TRBJ1-5	.	CAWSRDRGRSVHQPQHF	TGTGCCTGGAGTAGGGACAGGGGGCGCTCAGTCCATCAGCCCCAGCATTTT
TRBV20-1	.	TRBJ1-4	.	CSAATSEKLFF	TGCAGTGCTGCCACATCAGAAAAACTGTTTTTT
TRBV11-2	.	TRBJ1-1	.	CASSRLRQGTEAFF	TGTGCCAGCAGCCGCCTCCGGCAGGGTACTGAAGCTTTCTTT
TRBV4-2	.	TRBJ2-5	.	CASSQGRRAVETQYF	TGTGCCAGCAGCCAGGGGAGGAGGGCAGTGGAGACCCAGTACTTC
TRBV4-3	.	TRBJ2-3	.	CASSQVGGLYTDTQYF	TGCGCCAGCAGCCAAGTGGGCGGACTATACACAGATACGCAGTATTTT
TRBV29-1	.	TRBJ1-1	.	CSVTPNTEAFF	TGCAGCGTTACACCGAACACTGAAGCTTTCTTT
TRBV10-3	.	TRBJ2-3	.	CAISESGNTQYF	TGTGCCATCAGTGAGTCCGGGAATACGCAGTATTTT
TRBV4-2	.	TRBJ2-1	.	CASTLRGEQFF	TGTGCCAGCACCCTACGTGGTGAGCAGTTCTTC
TRBV30	TRBD1	TRBJ2-2	.	CAWSPRTGLVTGELFF	TGTGCCTGGAGCCCAAGGACAGGGCTCGTCACCGGGGAGCTGTTTTTT
TRBV2	.	TRBJ2-7	once	CASSAARSAYEQYF	TGTGCCAGCAGCGCCGCGCGTTCGGCCTACGAGCAGTACTTC